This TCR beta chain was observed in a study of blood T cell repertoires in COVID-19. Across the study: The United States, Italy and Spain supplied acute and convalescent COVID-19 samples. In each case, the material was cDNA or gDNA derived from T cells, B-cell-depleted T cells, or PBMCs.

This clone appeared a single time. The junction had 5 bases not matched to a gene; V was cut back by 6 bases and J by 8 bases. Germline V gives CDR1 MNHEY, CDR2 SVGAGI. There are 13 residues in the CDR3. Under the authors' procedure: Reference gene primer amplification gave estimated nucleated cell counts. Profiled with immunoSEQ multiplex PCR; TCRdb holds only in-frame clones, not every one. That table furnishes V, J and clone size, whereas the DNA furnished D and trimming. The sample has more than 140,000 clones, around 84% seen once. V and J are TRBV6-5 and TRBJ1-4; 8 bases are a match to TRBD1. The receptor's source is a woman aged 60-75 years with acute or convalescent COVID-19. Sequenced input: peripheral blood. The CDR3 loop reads CASRWTGKEKLFF. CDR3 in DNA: TGTGCCAGCAGATGGACAGGGAAAGAAAAACTGTTTTTT.